These 14 T cell receptor beta chains share one sample of origin, sequenced in a study of fetal regulatory T cell absence and autoimmunity (TCRdb year 2017). The method was the immunoSEQ multiplex PCR assay. In TCRdb, the immuneACCESS table is reduced to in-frame sequences with V and J assigned. These tables do not hold every clone; where another copy was compared, an unresolved V gene accounts for under half, and the others remain unexplained. A total of 95,000 or so clones appear in this sample, 55% to 75% of them only once. Less than 2.5% of the sample is in the top ten clones. The sequencing sample was made of pancreas tissue. Receptors originate from a male donor with IPEX syndrome.

The chain couples TRBV29-1 to TRBJ2-7; D is unresolved. V gave up 5 bases and J gave up 2 bases, with 13 bases separating them. The CDR3 covers 13 residues. The germline V gene encodes CDR1 SQVTM and CDR2 ANQGSEA. CDR3 in amino acids: CSVHLGTAYEQYF. The CDR3 coding sequence is TGCAGCGTTCATCTGGGAACGGCCTACGAGCAGTACTTC.

The CDR3 DNA reads TGCAGTGCTAGAGATAGGGGAGGCTACACCTTC. Amino acids: CSARDRGGYTF. The V call is TRBV20-1, the J call TRBJ1-2; TRBD1 might be the D (5 bases). The ends were cut back, 0 bases at V and 8 bases at J, with 7 bases in the middle. The CDR3 loop spans 11 amino acids. Germline V gene data show CDR1 as DFQATT and CDR2 as SNEGSKA (reference sequence).

The rearrangement uses TRBV27 and TRBJ2-5, with D perhaps TRBD2 (7 bases). Germline V CDR1 and CDR2: MNHEY, SMNVEV (reference sequence). The CDR3 is 15 amino acids. V was clipped by 2 bases and J by 2 bases, with 12 bases between them. The CDR3 DNA sequence: TGTGCCAGCAGTTTAGGGGGAGGGGGGCAAGAGACCCAGTACTTC. It codes for CASSLGGGGQETQYF.

V usage is TRBV5-4 and J usage is TRBJ2-7; D perhaps matches TRBD1 (6 bases). CDR3 size: 15 residues. The V end was cut by 0 bases, the J end by 2 bases, with 12 bases between. CDR1 is SGHNT and CDR2 is YYREEE in the germline V gene (reference sequence). CDR3 in amino acids: CASSLDNRETYEQYF. As DNA, the CDR3 is TGTGCCAGCAGCTTGGACAACAGGGAAACCTACGAGCAGTACTTC. The full variable domain, completed using reference TRBV5-4 and TRBJ2-7, is ETGVTQSPTHLIKTRGQQVTLRCSSQSGHNTVSWYQQALGQGPQFIFQYYREEENGRGNFPPRFSGLQFPNYSSELNVNALELDDSALYLCASSLDNRETYEQYFGPGTRLTVT.

This clone was recorded once. The rearrangement links TRBV5-1 to TRBJ2-7; D is unresolved. In germline, CDR1 is SGHRS, CDR2 YFSETQ. V dropped 0 bases and J dropped 3 bases, with 10 bases sitting between them. The CDR3 runs 14 residues. The CDR3 loop is CASSLEKGDYEQYF. DNA for the CDR3: TGCGCCAGCAGCTTGGAAAAAGGAGACTACGAGCAGTACTTC.

CDR3 DNA sequence: TGTGCCAGCAGCTTTCTGGGAGGCCAAGAGACCCAGTACTTC. This gives the protein CASSFLGGQETQYF. The chain has TRBV7-9 and TRBJ2-5; maybe TRBD2 (6 bases). This CDR3 contains 14 residues. The germline V and J ends were trimmed by 3 bases and 1 base, with 9 bases remaining between them. Germline V gene lookup returns CDR1 SEHNR and CDR2 FQNEAQ (reference sequence).

J is TRBJ1-2 and V is TRBV30; 10 nucleotides align to TRBD1. CDR1 is GTSNPN, CDR2 SVGIG, per germline (reference sequence). V gave up 0 bases and J gave up 1 base; unmatched junction bases: 2. The CDR3 spans 15 residues. The CDR3 DNA follows: TGTGCCTGGAGTGTATGGACAGGGGGTAACTATGGCTACACCTTC. Translated: CAWSVWTGGNYGYTF.

The rearrangement joins TRBV4-2 to TRBJ2-2; D gene unclear. Between the trimmed V and J ends, which lost 0 bases and 1 base, there was a span of 9 bases. In germline, CDR1 is LGHNA, CDR2 YNFKEQ. The CDR3 has 16 amino acids. The CDR3 coding sequence is TGTGCCAGCAGCCAAGATCGCGGCATGAACACCGGGGAGCTGTTTTTT. This gives the protein CASSQDRGMNTGELFF.

The CDR3 DNA follows: TGTGCCACCAGCAGAGATCAGGGGGCGAGAAACACCATATATTTT. Translated, it gives CATSRDQGARNTIYF. This chain joins TRBV15 and TRBJ1-3, with 8 nucleotides matching TRBD1. CDR1 is LNHNV, CDR2 YYDKDF, per germline (reference sequence). CDR3 size: 15 residues. V lost 0 bases to trimming and J lost 5 bases; unmatched junction nucleotides: 3.

The chain combines TRBV29-1 with TRBJ2-5, with TRBD1 identical over 10 bases. Trimming removed 2 bases from V and 4 bases from J; junction bases left unmatched: 4. This CDR3 has 14 residues. Per germline, CDR1 SQVTM and CDR2 ANQGSEA. The chain's CDR3 is CSVELWTGGETQYF. The CDR3 bases are TGCAGCGTTGAATTGTGGACAGGGGGAGAGACCCAGTACTTC. The full variable domain, with the rest looked up from reference TRBV29-1 and TRBJ2-5, is SAVISQKPSRDICQRGTSLTIQCQVDSQVTMMFWYRQQPGQSLTLIATANQGSEATYESGFVIDKFPISRPNLTFSTLTVSNMSPEDSSIYLCSVELWTGGETQYFGPGTRLLVL.

The J gene is TRBJ1-1, the V gene TRBV23-1; 9 nucleotides match TRBD1. TRBV23-1 is noted as an ORF with a role that remains uncertain. The CDR3 extends over 17 amino acids. After removal of 3 bases from V and 5 bases from J, the junction contained 13 bases not matched to a gene. CDR3 DNA: TGCGCCAGCAGTCATCCCGAACAGGGGGCCCCCTTTACTGAAGCTTTCTTT. As protein: CASSHPEQGAPFTEAFF.

The sample holds a few counts of this clone. The V and J genes are TRBV6-4 and TRBJ1-1; D remains ambiguous. This CDR3 has 13 amino acids. V lost 6 bases, J lost 0 bases, and 8 bases lay in between. CDR1 MRHNA and CDR2 SNTAGT come from the germline V gene. The CDR3 loop is CASRLFMNTEAFF. CDR3 DNA: TGTGCCAGCAGGCTCTTCATGAACACTGAAGCTTTCTTT.

V is TRBV4-1 and J is TRBJ2-2; 11 nucleotides match TRBD2. The CDR3 has 17 residues. J lost 1 base, V lost 3 bases, and 4 bases had no gene match. Germline values: CDR1 MGHRA, CDR2 YSYEKL. CDR3 coding DNA: TGCGCCAGCAGCCAGGGCCTAGCGGGGGGGAACACCGGGGAGCTGTTTTTT. Translating it yields CASSQGLAGGNTGELFF.

The chain has TRBV27 and TRBJ2-1; no firm D call. This CDR3 comprises 16 residues. V lost 9 bases, J lost 0 bases, and 18 bases lay in between. Germline CDR1 MNHEY, CDR2 SMNVEV (reference sequence). CDR3 coding DNA: TGTGCCAGTCGGCGTGGCATATTGAGCTCCTACAATGAGCAGTTCTTC. This encodes CASRRGILSSYNEQFF.